The present T cell receptor (beta chain) was sequenced within a study of blood T cells in healthy people across ages. V dropped 4 bases and J dropped 6; count of bases not matched to a gene: 6. CDR3 length: 14 amino acids. CDR1 is LNHDA, CDR2 SQIVND, per germline (reference sequence). PCR was performed a second time for 7 to 11 cycles using a sample-barcoded 5' primer and a J-beta primer mix. Each CDR3 protein gets one entry after TCRdb re-called the 5' RACE reads with MiXCR. The sample holds more than 650,000 distinct CDR3 sequences, about 24% seen once. Source material: blood. The rearrangement links TRBV19 to TRBJ2-4; TRBD1 matches at 7 bases. This TCR came from a man between 65 and 85 years old in good health. The CDR3 reads CASSTRDSLNIQYF. CDR3 DNA: TGTGCCAGTAGTACCCGGGACAGTTTAAACATTCAGTACTTC.